What follows are 28 T cell receptor beta chains derived from one specimen sequenced in a study of T cells in Graves' hyperthyroidism and ophthalmopathy. Amplification of TCR beta CDR3 regions used RNA as the template. RT-PCR in the first round (using the HTBI primer set) targeted the TCR CDR3. TCRdb called the multiplex PCR reads again in MiXCR, with one record for every CDR3 protein. The table has 200,000 to 250,000 distinct CDR3 sequences, approximately 17% seen once. The sequencing sample was made of blood. Source of these receptors: a man aged 45-65 years with Graves' hyperthyroidism.

This clonotype was detected many times. The gene calls are TRBV28 and TRBJ2-5; weak D call: TRBD1 (6 bases). V was cut by 6 bases and J by 5 bases, with 10 bases left in between. CDR3 length: 12 residues. CDR1 is MDHEN and CDR2 is SYDVKM in the germline V gene. CDR3 region: CASSRQEETQYF. The CDR3 DNA sequence: TGTGCCAGCAGCAGACAGGAGGAGACCCAGTACTTC.

This clonotype was recorded a few times. The J gene is TRBJ1-5, the V gene TRBV20-1; 9 bases fit TRBD1. CDR1 DFQATT and CDR2 SNEGSKA come from the germline V gene (reference sequence). The CDR3 runs 14 residues. V trimming: 6 bases; J trimming: 4 bases; junction bases outside the gene matches: 7. DNA of the CDR3: TGCAGTGCGGGGGGGACAGGGCCTAATCAGCCCCAGCATTTT. It codes for CSAGGTGPNQPQHF.

This clonotype has ten or more counts. The rearrangement joins TRBV5-1 to TRBJ2-7, with a tentative D call TRBD2 (7 bases). Germline V lookup: CDR1 SGHRS, CDR2 YFSETQ. V lost 4 bases to trimming and J lost 6 bases, with 17 bases between them. The CDR3 has 14 residues. In DNA form, the CDR3 reads TGCGCCAGCAGCGGGGGGGCACTAGCTGGCGAGCAGTACTTC. This sequence encodes CASSGGALAGEQYF.

In regard to this clonotype: This may be a read error: a much more frequent sequence differs by one nucleotide. The chain links TRBV18 to TRBJ2-5, with 8 bases that match TRBD2. The CDR3 has 15 amino acids. The germline V gene encodes CDR1 KGHSH and CDR2 LQKENI. The CDR3 sequence is CAGSPLGRAQETQYF. The CDR3 nucleotides read TGTGCCGGCTCACCACTCGGGAGGGCCCAAGAGACCCAGTACTTC.

The chain combines TRBV20-1 with TRBJ2-1; the D gene is possibly TRBD1 (6 bases). The CDR3 runs to 12 residues. The V and J ends lost 4 bases and 9 bases respectively, with 13 bases between them. Per the germline V gene, CDR1 is DFQATT and CDR2 is SNEGSKA (reference sequence). CDR3 DNA sequence: TGCAGTGCTACCTGGGACATCGGTGAGCAGTTCTTC. This encodes CSATWDIGEQFF.

Ten or more counts support this clonotype. The rearrangement joins TRBV12-3 or TRBV12-4 to TRBJ2-3, with D maybe TRBD2 (5 bases). This CDR3 contains 14 residues. V dropped 3 bases and J dropped 0 bases, with 7 bases sitting between them. The CDR3 region is CASSFKRSTDTQYF. The CDR3 DNA sequence: TGTGCCAGCAGTTTTAAGCGGAGCACAGATACGCAGTATTTT.

This clonotype was picked up a small number of times. The rearrangement joins TRBV20-1 to TRBJ2-5, with TRBD1 matching 9 bases. V lost 3 bases to trimming and J lost 2 bases; unmatched junction nucleotides: 4. CDR1 and CDR2 (germline): DFQATT, SNEGSKA (reference sequence). The CDR3 extends over 14 amino acids. The CDR3 here is CSASRDRVQETQYF. The DNA of the CDR3 is TGCAGTGCTAGTAGGGACAGGGTTCAAGAGACCCAGTACTTC.

This clonotype has ten or more counts. V gene TRBV20-1 combines with J gene TRBJ1-1; D remains ambiguous. This CDR3 has 13 amino acids. Germline V gene lookup returns CDR1 DFQATT and CDR2 SNEGSKA (reference sequence). V lost 5 bases and J lost 3, with 13 bases in between. CDR3 nucleotide sequence: TGCAGTGCTCCCCGCGCGGGCCACACTGAAGCTTTCTTT. It codes for CSAPRAGHTEAFF.

The V and J genes are TRBV20-1 and TRBJ2-3; no reliable D call. Germline-derived CDR1 and CDR2 are DFQATT and SNEGSKA (reference sequence). V gave up 3 bases and J gave up 0 bases, with 7 bases separating them. The CDR3 length is 13 residues. This CDR3 is CSASLASTDTQYF. CDR3 coding DNA: TGCAGTGCTAGCCTCGCAAGCACAGATACGCAGTATTTT.

This clonotype was picked up many times. This chain uses TRBV6-1 with TRBJ2-3; 10 nucleotides agree with TRBD2. The CDR3 consists of 14 residues. The V gene's germline CDR1 is MNHNS and CDR2 SASEGT. V lost 8 bases to trimming and J lost 0 bases; unmatched junction nucleotides: 2. Here the CDR3 DNA reads TGTGCCAGCGGGACTAGCGCAAGCACAGATACGCAGTATTTT. It encodes CASGTSASTDTQYF.

As for this clonotype: Since a much larger clone is just one base distant, this may be a read error. This chain links TRBV7-9 with TRBJ1-4; D is ambiguous. CDR1 is SEHNR, CDR2 FQNEAQ, per germline (reference sequence). This CDR3 comprises 16 residues. CDR3 protein: CASSLNQGRGDEKLSF. The CDR3 coding sequence is TGTGCCAGCAGCTTAAATCAAGGCCGTGGGGATGAAAAACTGTCTTTT.

The chain recombines TRBV30 with TRBJ1-1; possibly TRBD1 for D (6 bases). CDR3 length: 14 amino acids. V was pared by 2 bases and J by 6 bases, with 16 bases between. CDR1 and CDR2 from the germline V gene are GTSNPN and SVGIG (reference sequence). Here the CDR3 DNA reads TGTGCCTGGAGTCCGGACAGCGGACGTCCTGAAGCTTTCTTT. It yields the protein CAWSPDSGRPEAFF.

There are many counts of this clonotype. The V call is TRBV11-3, the J call TRBJ2-5; 10 nucleotides match TRBD2. V shed 5 bases, J shed 1 base, and the junction held 4 bases outside the gene matches. This CDR3 region has 15 residues. Germline lookup yields CDR1 SGHNT and CDR2 YENEEA. CDR3: CASSPGTSAQETQYF. Here the CDR3 DNA reads TGTGCCAGCAGCCCCGGGACTAGCGCCCAAGAGACCCAGTACTTC.

This rearrangement joins TRBV5-1 to TRBJ2-2, with 7 nucleotides matching TRBD1. Germline-derived CDR1 and CDR2 are SGHRS and YFSETQ. J gave up 4 bases and V 4 bases, and 7 bases lay outside the gene matches. The CDR3 contains 15 residues. The CDR3, as DNA: TGCGCCAGCAGCGCGAGGGGGCCTGGCACCGGGGAGCTGTTTTTT. The encoded protein is CASSARGPGTGELFF.

The table lists this clonotype with a few counts. The V call is TRBV3-1, the J call TRBJ2-5, with 8 bases that match TRBD1. The CDR3 is made up of 14 amino acids. Trimming at V came to 6 bases and at J to 1 base, leaving 4 bases not matched to a gene. The germline V gene encodes CDR1 LGHDT and CDR2 YNNKEL (reference sequence). The CDR3 spells CASSYQGAQETQYF. The CDR3 region has the DNA TGTGCCAGCAGTTATCAGGGGGCCCAAGAGACCCAGTACTTC.

This clonotype showed up many times. The V call is TRBV6-1, the J call TRBJ1-1; 8 nucleotides align to TRBD1. The J segment lost 3 bases and the V segment lost 4 bases, leaving 7 bases of the junction unmatched. The germline V gene encodes CDR1 MNHNS and CDR2 SASEGT. The CDR3 runs to 15 residues. The CDR3 loop reads CASSGMRQGYTEAFF. CDR3 bases: TGTGCCAGCAGTGGAATGAGACAGGGGTACACTGAAGCTTTCTTT.

The chain uses TRBV7-9 and TRBJ2-1; 9 positions match TRBD2. Germline V gene sequence: CDR1 SEHNR, CDR2 FQNEAQ (reference sequence). The CDR3 sequence is 14 residues long. Trimming at V came to 1 base and at J to 10 bases, leaving 5 bases not matched to a gene. This CDR3 reads CASSLVSGRREQFF. The DNA of the CDR3 is TGTGCCAGCAGCTTAGTTAGCGGGAGACGAGAGCAGTTCTTC.

This clonotype was recorded many times. The chain recombines TRBV7-2 with TRBJ2-7; TRBD2 might be the D (5 bases). The CDR3 spans 14 residues. V was pared by 5 bases and J by 2 bases, with 13 bases between. Germline V gives CDR1 SGHTA, CDR2 FQGNSA. The CDR3 loop reads CASSPQRITYEQYF. The DNA for the CDR3 is TGTGCCAGCAGCCCCCAGCGGATAACCTACGAGCAGTACTTC.

This clonotype has only a few counts. V gene TRBV29-1 combines with J gene TRBJ2-5; D might be TRBD1 or TRBD2, each matching 5 bases. Looked up from germline, CDR1 is SQVTM and CDR2 is ANQGSEA. The CDR3 is 14 amino acids. V lost 4 bases, J lost 5 bases, and 17 bases lay in between. CDR3 protein: CSVVFWGNVETQYF. CDR3 bases: TGCAGCGTTGTCTTTTGGGGGAATGTGGAGACCCAGTACTTC.

This clonotype was observed a few times. The chain couples TRBV18 to TRBJ1-5, with a tentative D call TRBD1 (5 bases). The CDR3 sequence is 14 residues long. V lost 3 bases to trimming and J lost 5 bases, with 11 bases between them. Germline CDR1 is KGHSH and CDR2 is LQKENI. DNA of the CDR3: TGTGCCAGCTCACCTATGAGGGGAGATCAGCCCCAGCATTTT. Translating gives CASSPMRGDQPQHF.

This clonotype was recorded at least ten times. The V call is TRBV5-1, the J call TRBJ1-1; perhaps TRBD1 as D (6 bases). Germline V gene data show CDR1 as SGHRS and CDR2 as YFSETQ. Trimming stripped 4 bases from V and 4 bases from J, with 17 bases between. CDR3 length: 15 residues. The CDR3 bases are TGCGCCAGCAGCCCGGGAGGGGGACCCGGCACTGAAGCTTTCTTT. Amino acid sequence: CASSPGGGPGTEAFF.

The chain couples TRBV13 to TRBJ2-2; D unresolved. The CDR3 has 16 residues. CDR1 is PRHDT and CDR2 is FYEKMQ in the germline V gene (reference sequence). V lost 0 bases and J lost 5, with 13 bases in between. The CDR3 here is CASSLGPGGRTGELFF. CDR3 nucleotide sequence: TGTGCCAGCAGCTTAGGCCCAGGTGGAAGGACCGGGGAGCTGTTTTTT.

V is TRBV25-1 and J is TRBJ2-1, with 9 bases that match TRBD2. This CDR3 spans 17 amino acids. Trimming at V came to 6 bases and at J to 3 bases, leaving 12 bases not matched to a gene. The germline V gene encodes CDR1 MGHDK and CDR2 SYGVNS. The CDR3 is CASSRLQTSGDYNEQFF. In DNA, the CDR3 is TGTGCCAGCAGCCGACTCCAGACTAGCGGAGACTACAATGAGCAGTTCTTC.

The chain combines TRBV29-1 with TRBJ1-2, with a tentative D call TRBD1 (6 bases). The CDR3 covers 14 residues. The germline CDR1 and CDR2 sequences are SQVTM and ANQGSEA. Trimming removed 6 bases from V and 9 bases from J, with 23 bases in between. The CDR3 reads CSVWSLQGGPSYTF. CDR3 nucleotide sequence: TGCAGCGTGTGGTCACTACAGGGAGGTCCCAGCTACACCTTC.

The V call is TRBV11-2, the J call TRBJ2-1; D might be TRBD2 (5 bases). The germline CDR1 and CDR2 sequences are SGHAT and FQNNGV. The V gene lost 1 base and the J gene lost 0 bases, with 16 bases spanning the gap. The length of the CDR3 is 18 residues. The CDR3, as DNA: TGTGCCAGCAGCTTAGGGGCTAGCCCCCGGAGCTCCTACAATGAGCAGTTCTTC. Protein: CASSLGASPRSSYNEQFF. Combining the CDR3 with reference TRBV11-2 and TRBJ2-1 gives the whole variable domain EAGVAQSPRYKIIEKRQSVAFWCNPISGHATLYWYQQILGQGPKLLIQFQNNGVVDDSQLPKDRFSAERLKGVDSTLKIQPAKLEDSAVYLCASSLGASPRSSYNEQFFGPGTRLTVL.

The rearrangement links TRBV3-2 to TRBJ2-1; TRBD2, the D gene given by the table, was not confirmed from the DNA. TRBV3-2 is flagged as a pseudogene. The CDR3 sequence is 17 residues long. The DNA of the CDR3 is TGTGCCAGCAGCCAAGATCGGGGGGAGGGCCTTTACAATGAGCAGTTCTTC. It yields the protein CASSQDRGEGLYNEQFF.

About this clonotype: A much larger clone lies one base from this, so it may be a read error. The rearrangement joins TRBV28 to TRBJ2-7; TRBD2 agrees at 9 bases. This CDR3 contains 16 residues. Germline assignment: CDR1 MDHEN and CDR2 SYDVKM. CDR3 nucleotides: TGTGCCAGCAATTTAATTTTAGCGGGAGATTCCTTAGAGCAGTACTTC. Translated, it gives CASNLILAGDSLEQYF.

In regard to this clonotype: A much more abundant neighbour one base away suggests this may be a read error. The chain is built from TRBV10-3 and TRBJ2-7; 7 nucleotides align to TRBD2. The V gene end was trimmed by 6 bases and the J gene end by 6 bases; junction bases not matched to a gene: 8. The CDR3 totals 13 residues. The germline gives CDR1 ENHRY, CDR2 SYGVKD. CDR3 sequence reads: CAIRAETSSEQYF. CDR3 sequence (DNA): TGTGCCATCAGGGCCGAGACTAGCAGCGAGCAGTACTTC.